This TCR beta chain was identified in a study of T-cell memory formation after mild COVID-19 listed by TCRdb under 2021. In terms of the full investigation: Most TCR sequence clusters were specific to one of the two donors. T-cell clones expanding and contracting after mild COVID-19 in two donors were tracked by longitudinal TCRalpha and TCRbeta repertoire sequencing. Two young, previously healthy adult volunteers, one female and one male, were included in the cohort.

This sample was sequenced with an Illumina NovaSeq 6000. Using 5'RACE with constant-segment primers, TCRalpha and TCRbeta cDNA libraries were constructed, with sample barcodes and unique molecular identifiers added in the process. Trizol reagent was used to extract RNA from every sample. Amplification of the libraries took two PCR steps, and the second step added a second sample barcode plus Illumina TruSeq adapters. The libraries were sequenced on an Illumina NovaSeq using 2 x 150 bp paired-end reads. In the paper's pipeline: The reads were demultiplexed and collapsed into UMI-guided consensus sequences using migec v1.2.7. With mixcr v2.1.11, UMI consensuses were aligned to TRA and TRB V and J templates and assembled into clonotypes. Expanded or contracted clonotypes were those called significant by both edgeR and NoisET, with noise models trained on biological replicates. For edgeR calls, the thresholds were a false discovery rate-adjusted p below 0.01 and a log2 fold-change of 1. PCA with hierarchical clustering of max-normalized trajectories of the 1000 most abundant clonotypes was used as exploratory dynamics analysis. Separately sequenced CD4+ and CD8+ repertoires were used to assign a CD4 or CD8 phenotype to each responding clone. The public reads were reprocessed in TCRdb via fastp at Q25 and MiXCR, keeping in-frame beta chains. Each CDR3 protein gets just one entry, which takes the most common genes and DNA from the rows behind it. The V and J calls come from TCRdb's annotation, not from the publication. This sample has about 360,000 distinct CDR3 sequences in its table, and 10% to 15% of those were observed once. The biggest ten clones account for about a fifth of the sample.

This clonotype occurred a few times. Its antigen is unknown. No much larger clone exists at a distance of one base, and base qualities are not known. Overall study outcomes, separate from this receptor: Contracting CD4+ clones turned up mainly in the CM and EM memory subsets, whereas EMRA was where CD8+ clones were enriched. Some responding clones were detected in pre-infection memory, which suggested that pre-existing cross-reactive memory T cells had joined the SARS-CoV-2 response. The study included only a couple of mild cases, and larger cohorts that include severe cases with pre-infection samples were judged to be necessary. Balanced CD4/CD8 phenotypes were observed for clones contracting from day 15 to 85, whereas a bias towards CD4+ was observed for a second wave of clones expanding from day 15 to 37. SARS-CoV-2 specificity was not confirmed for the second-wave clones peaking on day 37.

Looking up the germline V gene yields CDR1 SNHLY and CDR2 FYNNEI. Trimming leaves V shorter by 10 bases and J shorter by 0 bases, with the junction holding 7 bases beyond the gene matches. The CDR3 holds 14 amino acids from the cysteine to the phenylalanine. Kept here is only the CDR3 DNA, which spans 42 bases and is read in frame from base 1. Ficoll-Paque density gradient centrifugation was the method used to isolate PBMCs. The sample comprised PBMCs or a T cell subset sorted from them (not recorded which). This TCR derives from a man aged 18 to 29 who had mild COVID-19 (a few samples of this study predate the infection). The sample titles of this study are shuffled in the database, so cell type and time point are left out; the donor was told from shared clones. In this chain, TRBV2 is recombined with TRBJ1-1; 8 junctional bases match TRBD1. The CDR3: CAIDRGGVNTEAFF. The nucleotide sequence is TGTGCCATCGACAGGGGAGGGGTGAACACTGAAGCTTTCTTT.